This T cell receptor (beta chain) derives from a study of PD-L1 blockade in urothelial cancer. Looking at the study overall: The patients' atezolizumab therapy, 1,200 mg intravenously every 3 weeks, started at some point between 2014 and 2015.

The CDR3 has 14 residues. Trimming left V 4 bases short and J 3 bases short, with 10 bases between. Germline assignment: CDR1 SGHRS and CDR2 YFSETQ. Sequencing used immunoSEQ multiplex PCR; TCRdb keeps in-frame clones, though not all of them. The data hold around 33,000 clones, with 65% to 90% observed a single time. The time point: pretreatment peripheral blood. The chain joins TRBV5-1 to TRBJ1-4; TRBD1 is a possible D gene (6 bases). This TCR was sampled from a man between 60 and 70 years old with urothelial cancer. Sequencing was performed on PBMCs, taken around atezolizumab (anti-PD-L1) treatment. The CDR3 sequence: CASSPGAANEKLFF. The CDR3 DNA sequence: TGCGCCAGCAGCCCAGGGGCGGCTAATGAAAAACTGTTTTTT.